These T cell receptor beta chains were read from a single sample in a study. TCRdb independently ran MiXCR on the RT-PCR reads; one entry per CDR3 protein. The profile shows approximately 720,000 distinct CDR3 sequences, approximately 15% of them singletons. The material sequenced was memory CD4+ T cells from blood. The receptors were gathered from a female donor in good health, serving as a healthy control. The CDR3 runs from the conserved cysteine through the conserved F or W. Clone sizes are given selectively: once, few, many, or a class where the clone is expanded.

size	J	V	CDR3
few	TRBJ1-2	TRBV20-1	CSAISQGARDYGYTF
NA	TRBJ2-1	TRBV12-5	CASGLGDTYNEQFF
NA	TRBJ2-3	TRBV9	CASSVDVGYTQYF
NA	TRBJ2-7	TRBV7-2	CASSLGQGRLYEQYF
few	TRBJ2-7	TRBV7-2	CASSPPTGGRGSSYEQYF
NA	TRBJ2-1	TRBV12-3/TRBV12-4	CASGAVTSENEQFF
few	TRBJ1-6	TRBV7-8	CASSLTGTGASPLHF
few	TRBJ2-1	TRBV15	CATSRDQGYEQFF
few	TRBJ2-3	TRBV11-2	CASKLGGADTQYF
few	TRBJ2-4	TRBV12-3/TRBV12-4	CASRGHLGAKNIQYF
few	TRBJ2-3	TRBV7-2	CVSSLGGSDGTDTQYF